These 18 T cell receptor beta chains originate from one sample sequenced in a study of blood T cells in healthy people across ages. The second PCR ran about 6 to 12 cycles with a sample-barcoded 5' primer and J-beta primers. TCRdb used MiXCR to reprocess the 5' RACE reads, holding one entry per CDR3 protein. Of 590,000 or so distinct CDR3 sequences in the sample, 25% to 30% are singletons; the top ten hold about 15%. The source material was blood. Receptors originate from a woman over 75 in good health.

This clonotype was observed a few times. Given a much more abundant clone one base away, this may be a read error. The gene calls are TRBV7-2 and TRBJ2-5; D may correspond to TRBD1 or TRBD2 (5 bases each). In germline, CDR1 is SGHTA, CDR2 FQGNSA. V was shortened by 4 bases and J by 11 bases, with 20 bases between the two germline ends. CDR3 length: 14 amino acids. CDR3 coding DNA: TGTGCCAGCAGCTCGAGGGGCCCTTTAAATGAGCAGTACTTC. It is translated as CASSSRGPLNEQYF.

This clonotype was found a few times. This may be a read error: a much more frequent sequence differs by one nucleotide. The rearrangement links TRBV20-1 to TRBJ2-5, with 10 bases identical to TRBD2. With V trimmed by 6 bases and J by 5 bases, 6 bases remained unmatched. Germline CDR1 and CDR2: DFQATT and SNEGSKA (reference sequence). There are 13 residues in the CDR3. CDR3 amino acids: CSALAGGRETQYF. CDR3 coding DNA: TGCAGTGCGTTAGCGGGGGGCCGGGAGACCCAGTACTTC.

The chain links TRBV27 to TRBJ2-7; D might be TRBD1 or TRBD2, each matching 5 bases. The CDR3 has 18 residues. CDR1 is MNHEY, CDR2 SMNVEV, per germline (reference sequence). V was trimmed by 6 bases and J by 1 base, leaving 25 bases between them. The CDR3 DNA reads as TGTGCCAGCAGCCGTGAACCGCCGGGGCAGCAAACGTCCTACGAGCAGTACTTC. This sequence encodes CASSREPPGQQTSYEQYF.

There are a few counts of this clonotype. CDR3 sequence (DNA): TGCAGCGTCGAGGACAGTTTGAACACTGAAGCTTTCTTT. Residues: CSVEDSLNTEAFF. The V and J genes are TRBV29-1 and TRBJ1-1, with a tentative D call TRBD1 (6 bases). Trimming cost V 6 bases and J 0 bases, with 11 bases left between them. This CDR3 has 13 amino acids. The V gene's germline CDR1 is SQVTM and CDR2 ANQGSEA.

This clonotype showed up many times. This rearrangement joins TRBV6-5 to TRBJ2-3, with 10 bases aligning to TRBD2. The CDR3 is 16 residues long. Germline CDR1 and CDR2: MNHEY and SVGAGI. V lost 5 bases and J lost 2; bases outside the gene matches: 7. As DNA, the CDR3 is TGTGCCAGCAGTCCCAATAGCGGGGGGTTCACAGATACGCAGTATTTT. Translated: CASSPNSGGFTDTQYF.

The sample holds many counts of this clonotype. The gene calls are TRBV28 and TRBJ2-1; D tentatively fits TRBD1 or TRBD2 (5 bases each). This CDR3 has 13 amino acids. V shed 9 bases and J shed 0 bases, with 9 bases lying between them. Germline lookup yields CDR1 MDHEN and CDR2 SYDVKM. The CDR3 DNA reads TGTGCCAGTTGGGACCCCTCCTACAATGAGCAGTTCTTC. Amino acid sequence: CASWDPSYNEQFF.

About this clonotype: A clone one base away is much larger, so this may be a read error. The chain is built from TRBV11-3 and TRBJ2-5, with D possibly TRBD1 on 8 matching bases. CDR1 is SGHNT and CDR2 is YENEEA in the germline V gene. This CDR3 is built from 17 residues. V was cut by 1 base and J by 11 bases, with 26 bases left in between. The DNA for the CDR3 is TGTGCCAGCAGCTTAGCTAGCGGACAGGGACTGCAGAGTGAGCAGTACTTC. As protein: CASSLASGQGLQSEQYF.

The J gene is TRBJ1-1, the V gene TRBV7-2; possible D gene TRBD1, 5 bases. From germline, CDR1 is SGHTA and CDR2 FQGNSA. V lost 10 bases and J lost 9, with 21 bases in between. The CDR3 is 13 residues long. The CDR3 DNA reads TGTGCCACCTATCCCCGGGGCTATACTAAAGCTTTCTTT. Protein: CATYPRGYTKAFF.

Details on this clonotype: One end of the junction does not line up with germline, which may come from a read error. The rearrangement links TRBV4-2 to TRBJ2-1; no clear D gene. Germline V gene sequence: CDR1 LGHNA, CDR2 YNFKEQ. This CDR3 has 16 residues. The CDR3 DNA reads TGTGCCGGCAGCCAAGGTCGACTCAGTACTGACAATGAGCAGTTCTTC. This gives the protein CAGSQGRLSTDNEQFF.

This clonotype was counted many times. This chain joins TRBV7-2 and TRBJ1-2; the match to TRBD1 covers 8 bases. The germline V gene encodes CDR1 SGHTA and CDR2 FQGNSA. The CDR3 runs 16 residues. Trimming took 5 bases from V and 2 from J; bases not matched to a gene: 10. The CDR3 DNA reads TGTGCCAGCAGCGTCGACAGGGGCAGGGTAAACTATGGCTACACCTTC. Amino acid sequence: CASSVDRGRVNYGYTF.

This clonotype was found many times. V is TRBV20-1 and J is TRBJ2-1; 7 nucleotides line up with TRBD1. Germline loops: CDR1 DFQATT, CDR2 SNEGSKA (reference sequence). Trimming removed 6 bases from V and 7 bases from J; junction bases left unmatched: 12. The CDR3 is 14 amino acids. CDR3 DNA: TGCAGTGCCCCTGCTGCGACAGGGTGGAATGAGCAGTTCTTC. It specifies CSAPAATGWNEQFF.

This chain uses TRBV28 with TRBJ2-3, with D possibly matching TRBD1 (6 bases). Germline V gene lookup returns CDR1 MDHEN and CDR2 SYDVKM. This CDR3 is 19 amino acids long. V lost 2 bases and J 2 bases, leaving 23 bases between the germline ends. CDR3 coding DNA: TGTGCCAGCAGTTTAGGGTCTCTGGGCAGGGGATTTTCCACAGATACGCAGTATTTT. Protein sequence: CASSLGSLGRGFSTDTQYF.

About this clonotype itself: This may arise from a read error, as a much more abundant clone is one base away. The chain has TRBV27 and TRBJ2-3; possible D gene TRBD2, 6 bases. The germline CDR1 and CDR2 sequences are MNHEY and SMNVEV (reference sequence). CDR3 length: 14 amino acids. CDR3 protein: CASSRGGFTNTQYF. The DNA for the CDR3 is TGTGCCAGCAGCCGTGGAGGGTTCACAAATACGCAGTATTTT.

The chain carries TRBV11-2 and TRBJ2-1; 11 nucleotides line up with TRBD2. Losses at the gene ends were 4 bases for V and 0 bases for J; bases not matched to a gene: 2. CDR1 is SGHAT and CDR2 is FQNNGV in the germline V gene. The CDR3 has 16 residues. Here the CDR3 reads CASSSSGRSSYNEQFF. CDR3 nucleotide sequence: TGTGCCAGCAGCTCTAGCGGGAGGAGCTCCTACAATGAGCAGTTCTTC. Using reference TRBV11-2 and TRBJ2-1 for the parts outside the CDR3, the full variable domain is EAGVAQSPRYKIIEKRQSVAFWCNPISGHATLYWYQQILGQGPKLLIQFQNNGVVDDSQLPKDRFSAERLKGVDSTLKIQPAKLEDSAVYLCASSSSGRSSYNEQFFGPGTRLTVL.

This clonotype showed up many times. The chain links TRBV3-1 to TRBJ2-1, with TRBD2 matching over 10 bases. Germline V gene data show CDR1 as LGHDT and CDR2 as YNNKEL (reference sequence). The CDR3 sequence is 15 residues long. Trimming removed 4 bases from V and 5 bases from J; junction bases left unmatched: 5. The DNA for the CDR3 is TGTGCCAGCAGCCCTACTAGCGGGGTCAACAATGAGCAGTTCTTC. This codes for CASSPTSGVNNEQFF.

This clonotype was seen repeatedly, ten times or more. The rearrangement links TRBV7-8 to TRBJ2-3, with D tentatively TRBD2 (6 bases). CDR1 and CDR2 (germline): SGHVS, FQNEAQ. The CDR3 sequence is 15 residues long. V gave up 5 bases and J gave up 6 bases, with 18 bases separating them. CDR3 sequence (DNA): TGTGCCAGCAGCCGTGTGGTAGCGGCATCGGATACGCAGTATTTT. Amino acids: CASSRVVAASDTQYF.

J is TRBJ2-1 and V is TRBV13; maybe TRBD2 (6 bases). From germline, CDR1 is PRHDT and CDR2 FYEKMQ (reference sequence). V lost 5 bases and J lost 8, with 16 bases in between. This CDR3 is 14 amino acids long. Here the CDR3 reads CASSLRGSDDEQFF. The DNA of the CDR3 is TGTGCCAGCAGCCTCCGGGGGAGCGACGATGAGCAGTTCTTC. Together with reference TRBV13 and TRBJ2-1, the CDR3 gives the full variable domain: AAGVIQSPRHLIKEKRETATLKCYPIPRHDTVYWYQQGPGQDPQFLISFYEKMQSDKGSIPDRFSAQQFSDYHSELNMSSLELGDSALYFCASSLRGSDDEQFFGPGTRLTVL.

Comments on this clonotype: One base away lies a much larger clone, so this may be a sequencing read error. The chain is built from TRBV4-3 and TRBJ2-7, with D perhaps TRBD1 or TRBD2 (7 bases each). In germline, CDR1 is LGHNA, CDR2 YSLEER. V was cut by 8 bases and J by 7 bases, with 21 bases left in between. The length of the CDR3 is 14 residues. The CDR3 sequence is CASGQGGPRNEQYF. In DNA form, the CDR3 reads TGCGCCAGCGGTCAGGGGGGGCCTAGGAATGAGCAGTACTTC.